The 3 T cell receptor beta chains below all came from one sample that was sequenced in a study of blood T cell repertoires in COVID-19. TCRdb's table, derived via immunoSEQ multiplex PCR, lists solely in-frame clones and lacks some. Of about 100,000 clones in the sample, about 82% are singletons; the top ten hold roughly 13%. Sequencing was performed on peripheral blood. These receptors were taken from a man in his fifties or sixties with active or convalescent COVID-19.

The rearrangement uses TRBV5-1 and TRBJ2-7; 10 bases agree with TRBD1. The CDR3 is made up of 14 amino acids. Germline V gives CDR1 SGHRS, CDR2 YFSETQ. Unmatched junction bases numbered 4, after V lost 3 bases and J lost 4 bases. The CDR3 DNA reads TGCGCCAGCAGCTACGACAGGGGGCCATACGAGCAGTACTTC. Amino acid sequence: CASSYDRGPYEQYF.

The CDR3, as DNA: TGTGCCAGAAGCCCCACCCCACTAGCGGGGGGCACAGATACGCAGTATTTT. Its protein product is CARSPTPLAGGTDTQYF. This chain links TRBV5-3 with TRBJ2-3, with 11 nucleotides matching TRBD2. TRBV5-3 belongs to the ORF category, with a function that is uncertain. V lost 4 bases, J lost 1 base, and 8 bases stayed unmatched. CDR3 length: 17 amino acids.

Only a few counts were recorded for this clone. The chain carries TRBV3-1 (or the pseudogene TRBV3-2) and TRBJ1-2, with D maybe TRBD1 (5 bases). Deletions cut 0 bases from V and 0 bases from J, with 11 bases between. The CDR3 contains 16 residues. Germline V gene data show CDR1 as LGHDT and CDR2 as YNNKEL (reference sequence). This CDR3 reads CASSQDPQAANYGYTF. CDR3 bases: TGTGCCAGCAGCCAAGATCCACAGGCAGCTAACTATGGCTACACCTTC.